This entry lists 5 T cell receptor beta chains sequenced from one sample in a study of T cell responses to AZD1222 COVID-19 vaccine. Profiling relied on immunoSEQ multiplex PCR, and the TCRdb table lists in-frame clones only, not all of them. The data hold under 200,000 clones, with about 92% observed a single time. The sequences come from peripheral blood, collected on day 0 of AZD1222 vaccination. The receptors derive from an adult in good health.

This clone was observed a single time. CDR3 protein: CASSFSTDTQYF. CDR3 bases: TGTGCCAGCAGCTTTAGCACAGATACGCAGTATTTT. The chain employs TRBV3-1 (or the pseudogene TRBV3-2) and TRBJ2-3; D is unresolved. Trimming left V 5 bases short and J 0 bases short, with 3 bases between. The CDR3 consists of 12 residues. CDR1 LGHDT and CDR2 YNNKEL come from the germline V gene (reference sequence).

The rearrangement links TRBV5-8 to TRBJ1-1, with no clear D. Per germline, CDR1 SGHTS and CDR2 YDEGEE. V lost 5 bases, J lost 4 bases, and 9 bases lay in between. The CDR3 runs 12 residues. The CDR3 DNA sequence: TGTGCCAGCAGTCTGACCGCCACTGAAGCTTTCTTT. This encodes CASSLTATEAFF.

The V and J genes are TRBV6-5 and TRBJ2-5, with D perhaps matching TRBD2 (6 bases). In germline, CDR1 is MNHEY, CDR2 SVGAGI. The CDR3 sequence is 16 residues long. Trimming shortened V by 0 bases and J by 2 bases, and 13 bases separated the two germline ends. CDR3 nucleotide sequence: TGTGCCAGCAGTTACTCCCTAGCGACTCCACAAGAGACCCAGTACTTC. Amino acids: CASSYSLATPQETQYF.

The chain carries TRBV19 and TRBJ2-7; D not certain. The germline V and J ends were trimmed by 5 bases and 7 bases, with 15 bases remaining between them. The CDR3 length is 13 residues. From germline, CDR1 is LNHDA and CDR2 SQIVND (reference sequence). The CDR3 DNA sequence: TGTGCCAGTAGTCTGTCGACTCATTTTGAGCAGTACTTC. This translates into CASSLSTHFEQYF.

The V call is TRBV19, the J call TRBJ1-2; 9 positions match TRBD1. CDR1 and CDR2 from the germline V gene are LNHDA and SQIVND (reference sequence). V dropped 6 bases and J dropped 3; count of bases not matched to a gene: 5. The CDR3 totals 14 residues. CDR3 sequence: CASRLQGADYGYTF. The CDR3 nucleotides read TGTGCCAGTAGACTACAGGGGGCTGACTATGGCTACACCTTC. Supplemented by reference TRBV19 and TRBJ1-2, the full variable domain reads DGGITQSPKYLFRKEGQNVTLSCEQNLNHDAMYWYRQDPGQGLRLIYYSQIVNDFQKGDIAEGYSVSREKKESFPLTVTSAQKNPTAFYLCASRLQGADYGYTFGSGTRLTVV.